This T cell receptor beta chain was observed in a study of blood T cell repertoires in COVID-19. Study background: Acute and convalescent COVID-19 samples came from the United States, Italy and Spain.

Per the original data handling: Reference gene primer amplification in the assay estimated nucleated cell counts. Profiling relied on immunoSEQ multiplex PCR, and the TCRdb table lists in-frame clones only, not all of them. D and trimming were read from the DNA, whereas the V and J calls and clone size are those reported in that table. The table shows 250,000 or so clones, with approximately 83% occurring only once. The CDR3 is 16 residues long. Germline V gives CDR1 SGDLS, CDR2 YYNGEE. V lost 0 bases and J lost 1, with 8 bases in between. V usage is TRBV9 and J usage is TRBJ2-6; D possibly corresponds to TRBD2 (6 bases). The sequenced sample was peripheral blood. The source of this sequence is a human donor in a cohort sampled during active COVID-19. The CDR3 DNA reads TGTGCCAGCAGCGTAGTACGGGGGTCTGGGGCCAACGTCCTGACTTTC. Amino acids: CASSVVRGSGANVLTF.